The 16 T cell receptor delta chains reported below all come from one sample, sequenced in a study of gamma-delta chains in newborns, infants, children. TCRdb re-called the reads via CATT. This sample has over 12,000 delta-chain clones, with roughly 7% found just once. Sequencing input: blood. These receptors originate from a child who was a newborn, infant or young child, either healthy, febrile or measles-vaccinated (not recorded which).

With respect to this clone: Sequence at one end of the junction differs from germline and may be a read error. Additional DNA sequences in this sample encode the identical CDR3. This chain links TRDV2 with TRDJ3, with 11 positions matching TRDD3. This CDR3 is 19 amino acids long. From germline, CDR1 is GEAIGNYY and CDR2 EKD. The CDR3 spells CACDVLGDKSSWDTRQMFF. CDR3 sequence (DNA): TGTGCCTGTGACGTACTGGGGGATAAAAGCTCCTGGGACACCCGACAGATGTTCTTC.

This clone was counted at least ten times. A single base separates this from a much larger clone, so it may be a read error. The V and J genes are TRDV2 and TRDJ2; 9 nucleotides align to TRDD3. Germline-derived CDR1 and CDR2 are GEAIGNYY and EKD. CDR3 length: 15 residues. CDR3 sequence reads: CACDYWGTLTAHLFF. In nucleotides, the CDR3 is TGTGCCTGTGACTACTGGGGGACTTTGACAGCACACCTCTTCTTT.

A note on this clone: Its ends do not fully match the called genes, so a read error is possible. The CDR3 region is CACDILGDQYTDKPIF. CDR3 bases: TGTGCCTGTGACATACTGGGGGATCAGTACACCGATAAACCCATCTTT. V and J are TRDV2 and TRDJ1, with TRDD3 matching over 10 bases. The CDR3 totals 16 residues. Germline V lookup: CDR1 GEAIGNYY, CDR2 EKD.

Remarks on this clone: Translating this DNA gives a protein that differs at residue 6 from the TCRdb one, which belongs to a much larger clone; a read error is likely, and the protein shown is this translation. V usage is TRDV2 and J usage is TRDJ2; 11 nucleotides agree with TRDD3. Per the germline V gene, CDR1 is GEAIGNYY and CDR2 is EKD. The CDR3 has 17 residues. Unmatched junction bases numbered 4, after V lost 2 bases and J lost 0 bases. The CDR3 DNA reads as TGTGCCTGTGACATAATGGGGGATACGCCTTTGACAGCACAACTCTTCTTT. Amino acid sequence: CACDIMGDTPLTAQLFF.

This clone was seen more than once but under ten times. Relative to the germline gene, one junction end is altered; a read error may explain this. The rearrangement joins TRDV2 to TRDJ3; 9 nucleotides agree with TRDD3. CDR3 length: 18 amino acids. Germline assignment: CDR1 GEAIGNYY and CDR2 EKD. For the CDR3, the DNA is TGTGCCCGTGACTTACTGGGGGAACACCCCTGGGACACCCGACAGATGTTTTTC. This encodes CARDLLGEHPWDTRQMFF.

This clone was counted a few times. A read error may be the cause here, since a much bigger clone is one base away. The sample has other DNA sequences that encode this CDR3 too. This chain links TRDV2 with TRDJ3; the D gene is possibly TRDD3 (5 bases). V was shortened by 0 bases and J by 1 base, with 6 bases between the two germline ends. CDR1 is GEAIGNYY, CDR2 EKD, per germline. The CDR3 has 16 amino acids. The CDR3 is CACDTVGSWDTRQMFF. The CDR3 bases are TGTGCCTGTGACACCGTGGGGTCCTGGGACACCCGACAGATGTTTTTC.

This clone turned up a few times. Just one base apart from a much larger clone, this may be a read error. In the same sample, other DNA sequences code for this CDR3. V gene TRDV2 combines with J gene TRDJ3; 13 positions agree with TRDD3. V shed 3 bases, J shed 0 bases, and the junction held 7 bases outside the gene matches. The CDR3 has 20 amino acids. Germline V gene lookup returns CDR1 GEAIGNYY and CDR2 EKD. The CDR3 DNA reads TGTGCCTGTGACCCCGTACTGGGGGATACGCTCTCCTGGGACACCCGACAGATGTTTTTC. Its translation is CACDPVLGDTLSWDTRQMFF.

This clone was counted a few times. The chain is built from TRDV2 and TRDJ3; D not resolved. This CDR3 has 16 amino acids. Between the trimmed V and J ends, which lost 3 bases and 0 bases, there was a span of 8 bases. Germline V gene lookup returns CDR1 GEAIGNYY and CDR2 EKD. The CDR3 is CACDAPRSWDTRQMFF. CDR3 bases: TGTGCCTGTGACGCCCCCCGCTCCTGGGACACCCGACAGATGTTTTTC.

This clone was detected ten times or more. With a far larger clone one base away, a read error is the likely cause. The rearrangement joins TRDV2 to TRDJ3; TRDD3 matches 7 bases. From germline, CDR1 is GEAIGNYY and CDR2 EKD. The length of the CDR3 is 16 residues. Written as DNA, the CDR3 is TGTGCCTGTGACTGGGGGAGCTCCTGGGGCACCCGACAGATGTTTTTC. Residues: CACDWGSSWGTRQMFF.

This clone appeared many times. A far larger clone is only one base removed, so a read error is likely. At the DNA level, this CDR3 is encoded by other sequences in the same sample as well. The chain combines TRDV2 with TRDJ3; 8 bases line up with TRDD3. Germline CDR1 is GEAIGNYY and CDR2 is EKD. Losses at the gene ends were 3 bases for V and 0 bases for J; bases not matched to a gene: 6. CDR3 length: 18 residues. The chain's CDR3 is CACDVLGVSSWDTRQMFF. CDR3 bases: TGTGCCTGTGACGTACTGGGGGTTAGCTCCTGGGACACCCGACAGATGTTTTTC.

This clone was counted a few times. One end of the junction does not line up with germline, which may come from a read error. The chain combines TRDV1 with TRDJ1, with a tentative D call TRDD3 (5 bases). Germline CDR1 and CDR2: TSWWSYY and QGS. The CDR3 is made up of 14 amino acids. The CDR3 protein is CALGELMGTDKLIF. The CDR3 DNA reads TGTGCCCTTGGGGAACTTATGGGCACCGATAAACTCATCTTT.

This clone was detected a few times. The V call is TRDV2, the J call TRDJ3, with D possibly TRDD3 on 6 matching bases. Looked up from germline, CDR1 is GEAIGNYY and CDR2 is EKD. This CDR3 contains 19 residues. V lost 3 bases to trimming and J lost 0 bases, with 17 bases between them. The CDR3: CACDPVGVLSSWDTRQMFF. The CDR3, as DNA: TGTGCCTGTGACCCCGTGGGGGTCCTTAGCTCCTGGGACACCCGACAGATGTTTTTC.

As regards this clone: Other DNA sequences from this sample encode an identical CDR3 as well. V and J are TRDV2 and TRDJ3; 11 bases match TRDD3. CDR1 and CDR2 (germline): GEAIGNYY, EKD. The CDR3 has 19 amino acids. With 0 bases clipped from V and 0 bases from J, the junction kept 3 bases outside the gene matches. The chain's CDR3 is CACDTWGIRSSWDTRQMFF. CDR3 DNA: TGTGCCTGTGACACCTGGGGGATACGCTCCTCCTGGGACACCCGACAGATGTTTTTC.

This clone was seen only a few times. One junction end does not reproduce the germline sequence, and a read error may be involved. The chain links TRDV2 to TRDJ3, with 9 bases fitting TRDD3. The CDR3 runs to 19 residues. Germline CDR1 GEAIGNYY, CDR2 EKD. CDR3 in DNA: TGTGCCTGTGGCACCGTACTGGGGGAGGTCTCCTGGGACACCCGACAGATGTTTTTC. Its translation is CACGTVLGEVSWDTRQMFF.

A few counts support this clone. Within the sample, other DNA sequences also encode this same CDR3. CDR3 nucleotide sequence: TGTGCCTGTGACTACTGGGGTAAGACAGCACAACTCTTCTTT. Residues: CACDYWGKTAQLFF. This sequence joins TRDV2 and TRDJ2, with TRDD3 matching over 7 bases. The V and J ends lost 3 bases and 4 bases, in that order; junction bases with no gene match: 4. The CDR3 sequence is 14 residues long. CDR1 is GEAIGNYY and CDR2 is EKD in the germline V gene.

The sample holds a few counts of this clone. The rearrangement links TRDV2 to TRDJ3; a weak D match, TRDD3 (5 bases). Trimming removed 1 base from V and 0 bases from J, with 18 bases in between. This CDR3 spans 20 amino acids. CDR1 GEAIGNYY and CDR2 EKD come from the germline V gene. DNA of the CDR3: TGTGCCTGTGACACTTTGGGGTTACCTCGCCTCTCCTGGGACACCCGACAGATGTTTTTC. Protein product: CACDTLGLPRLSWDTRQMFF.